The next 8 T cell receptor beta chains were all read from a single sample in a study of OX40 agonist ivuxolimab in advanced cancers. Produced via immunoSEQ multiplex PCR; TCRdb's table is partial and in-frame only. Among approximately 66,000 clones listed, 85% were seen once. Sequenced here: CD4+ or CD8+ T cells sorted from blood, sampled in a trial of the OX40 agonist ivuxolimab. The receptors were sampled from an adult with an advanced solid tumor such as melanoma, head and neck, liver or kidney cancer.

The chain employs TRBV2 and TRBJ2-3; D remains ambiguous. Germline-derived CDR1 and CDR2 are SNHLY and FYNNEI. The V gene lost 3 bases and the J gene lost 0 bases, with 7 bases spanning the gap. This CDR3 comprises 14 residues. CDR3 residues: CASSDTASTDTQYF. The CDR3 coding sequence is TGTGCCAGCAGTGATACAGCAAGCACAGATACGCAGTATTTT.

The V call is TRBV5-1, the J call TRBJ2-7, with 7 bases identical to TRBD1. The trim removed 5 bases at V and 2 bases at J, leaving 1 base unmatched. Germline values: CDR1 SGHRS, CDR2 YFSETQ. CDR3 length equals 12 residues. Written as DNA, the CDR3 is TGCGCCAGCAGGCAGGGGGCCTACGAGCAGTACTTC. This translates into CASRQGAYEQYF.

This rearrangement joins TRBV7-2 to TRBJ2-5, with 8 nucleotides matching TRBD2. V gave up 5 bases and J gave up 5 bases; unmatched junction bases: 10. This CDR3 region has 15 residues. CDR1 and CDR2 from the germline V gene are SGHTA and FQGNSA. The CDR3 here is CASSPSERGYETQYF. CDR3 DNA sequence: TGTGCCAGCAGCCCCTCTGAGCGGGGGTACGAGACCCAGTACTTC. The full variable domain, completed using reference TRBV7-2 and TRBJ2-5, is GAGVSQSPSNKVTEKGKDVELRCDPISGHTALYWYRQSLGQGLEFLIYFQGNSAPDKSGLPSDRFSAERTGGSVSTLTIQRTQQEDSAVYLCASSPSERGYETQYFGPGTRLLVL.

This chain uses TRBV7-2 with TRBJ2-3, with unresolved D. The germline V gene has CDR1 SGHTA and CDR2 FQGNSA. CDR3 length equals 15 residues. Trimming shortened V by 8 bases and J by 4 bases, and 19 bases separated the two germline ends. The CDR3 region is CASSAQTAAADTQYF. The CDR3 DNA reads as TGTGCCAGCTCAGCACAGACCGCTGCGGCAGATACGCAGTATTTT.

This clone occurred a few times. This chain joins TRBV16 and TRBJ2-7; D may be TRBD1 (7 bases). In germline, CDR1 is KGHSY, CDR2 FQNENV. This CDR3 contains 15 residues. V lost 2 bases to trimming and J lost 4 bases, with 15 bases between them. The CDR3 DNA is TGTGCCAGCAGCCAAGTTCGACAGGGAGGATACGAGCAGTACTTC. Its translation: CASSQVRQGGYEQYF. Based on the CDR3 plus reference TRBV16 and TRBJ2-7, the full variable domain is GEEVAQTPKHLVRGEGQKAKLYCAPIKGHSYVFWYQQVLKNEFKFLISFQNENVFDETGMPKERFSAKCLPNSPCSLEIQATKLEDSAVYFCASSQVRQGGYEQYFGPGTRLTVT.

This rearrangement joins TRBV5-1 to TRBJ2-3, with 14 bases identical to TRBD2. The CDR3 runs 16 residues. V lost 3 bases, J lost 6 bases, and 6 bases stayed unmatched. Germline V gene data show CDR1 as SGHRS and CDR2 as YFSETQ. In nucleotides, the CDR3 is TGCGCCAGCAGCTGGGGACTAGCGGGAGTAGAGGATACGCAGTATTTT. Its translation is CASSWGLAGVEDTQYF.

In DNA, the CDR3 is TGTGCCAGCAGCTTACAGCGGGGGGGCTCAGCTGACAATGAGCAGTTCTTC. Its translation: CASSLQRGGSADNEQFF. The V call is TRBV7-9, the J call TRBJ2-1; 10 bases line up with TRBD2. The CDR3 loop spans 17 amino acids. The V gene's germline CDR1 is SEHNR and CDR2 FQNEAQ (reference sequence). V shed 2 bases, J shed 5 bases, and the junction held 9 bases outside the gene matches.

This sequence joins TRBV18 and TRBJ2-7, with 7 bases identical to TRBD1. This CDR3 region has 15 residues. The ends lost 0 bases at V and 7 bases at J; junction bases unmatched: 9. Germline V gene sequence: CDR1 KGHSH, CDR2 LQKENI. The DNA of the CDR3 is TGTGCCAGCTCACCACCGGGACAGAGCCTGGGGGAGCAGTACTTC. Its translation: CASSPPGQSLGEQYF.